These 25 T cell receptor beta chains share one sample of origin, sequenced in a study of blood T cell repertoires in COVID-19 (dated by TCRdb to the early 2020s). The library was generated by the immunoSEQ multiplex PCR assay. The source is immuneACCESS, and TCRdb retained only in-frame sequences with V and J called. Part of the clones is not carried over; for the studies checked, unresolved V genes explain less than half of this, and the remainder is unexplained. The sample has about 120,000 clones on record, 65% to 85% of them singletons. About 17% of the sample comes from the top ten. Sequencing used peripheral blood. All receptors come from a man aged 25 to 40 with COVID-19, enrolled during active disease.

The chain recombines TRBV24-1 with TRBJ2-1, with no clear D. The CDR3 has 11 amino acids. Deletions cut 4 bases from V and 7 bases from J, with 4 bases between. CDR1 is KGHDR and CDR2 is SFDVKD in the germline V gene. The DNA of the CDR3 is TGTGCCACCAGTGACAGAAATGAGCAGTTCTTC. Amino acids: CATSDRNEQFF.

V and J are TRBV7-8 and TRBJ1-6; D is unclear. Germline-derived CDR1 and CDR2 are SGHVS and FQNEAQ. CDR3 length: 13 amino acids. Between the trimmed V and J ends, which lost 3 bases and 9 bases, there was a span of 9 bases. The CDR3 DNA reads TGTGCCAGCAGCTTCGAGTTAGTTTCACCCCTCCACTTT. Translating gives CASSFELVSPLHF.

The V gene is TRBV11-3, the J gene TRBJ1-6, with D uncertain. Trimming took off 1 base at V and 5 bases at J, with 9 bases between the two ends. The CDR3 runs to 15 residues. Germline values: CDR1 SGHNT, CDR2 YENEEA. The CDR3 sequence: CASSLGLANNSPLHF. CDR3 nucleotides: TGTGCCAGCAGCTTAGGCTTGGCCAATAATTCACCCCTCCACTTT.

The chain couples TRBV19 to TRBJ1-1; 7 bases fit TRBD1. V dropped 5 bases and J dropped 4; count of bases not matched to a gene: 7. Looked up from germline, CDR1 is LNHDA and CDR2 is SQIVND (reference sequence). The CDR3 is 14 residues long. CDR3 sequence (DNA): TGTGCCAGTAGTGGTGTGTGGGACAGCACTGAAGCTTTCTTT. Residues: CASSGVWDSTEAFF.

The rearrangement links TRBV30 to TRBJ1-2; no firm D call. The CDR3 is made up of 11 amino acids. V lost 4 bases and J 3 bases, leaving 6 bases between the germline ends. Germline V lookup: CDR1 GTSNPN, CDR2 SVGIG (reference sequence). CDR3 sequence: CAWKNYYGYTF. The CDR3 nucleotides read TGTGCCTGGAAAAACTACTATGGCTACACCTTC.

This sequence joins TRBV28 and TRBJ2-7; D may be TRBD2 (5 bases). This CDR3 has 13 amino acids. Germline CDR1 is MDHEN and CDR2 is SYDVKM. Trimming removed 2 bases at V and 4 bases at J, with 9 bases between. The CDR3 coding sequence is TGTGCCAGCAGTTTAGAGGGTCCTTACGAGCAGTACTTC. This codes for CASSLEGPYEQYF.

In nucleotides, the CDR3 is TGTGCCAGCAAACAGGGCGTCAATCAGCCCCAGCATTTT. Residues: CASKQGVNQPQHF. The chain combines TRBV7-8 with TRBJ1-5; TRBD1 might be the D (6 bases). V lost 7 bases to trimming and J lost 3 bases, with 10 bases between them. This CDR3 is built from 13 residues. In germline, CDR1 is SGHVS, CDR2 FQNEAQ.

This chain uses TRBV7-9 with TRBJ2-3; 7 bases are shared with TRBD1. The CDR3 contains 17 residues. Germline V gene data show CDR1 as SEHNR and CDR2 as FQNEAQ (reference sequence). Trimming took 1 base from V and 2 from J; bases not matched to a gene: 9. The CDR3 spells CASSLDEGARITDTQYF. The CDR3 DNA follows: TGTGCCAGCAGCTTAGATGAGGGGGCGCGCATCACAGATACGCAGTATTTT.

This clone was counted once. The J gene is TRBJ2-2, the V gene TRBV30; the D is unclear. The V gene lost 0 bases and the J gene lost 2 bases, with 10 bases spanning the gap. Germline lookup yields CDR1 GTSNPN and CDR2 SVGIG (reference sequence). The CDR3 spans 15 residues. The CDR3 is CAWSVRSGNTGELFF. DNA for the CDR3: TGTGCCTGGAGTGTACGGAGTGGTAACACCGGGGAGCTGTTTTTT.

The chain recombines TRBV4-3 with TRBJ2-1; the match to TRBD1 covers 9 bases. This CDR3 is 15 amino acids long. Per germline, CDR1 LGHNA and CDR2 YSLEER. V was pared by 6 bases and J by 6 bases, with 9 bases of the junction left unmatched. The CDR3 nucleotides are TGCGCCAGCAGTCGATCGGGACAGGGAGTCAATGAGCAGTTCTTC. The encoded protein is CASSRSGQGVNEQFF.

This clone was observed a handful of times. The rearrangement links TRBV30 to TRBJ1-4; 10 positions match TRBD1. This CDR3 spans 12 amino acids. CDR1 GTSNPN and CDR2 SVGIG come from the germline V gene (reference sequence). The J segment lost 8 bases and the V segment lost 7 bases, leaving 4 bases of the junction unmatched. Here the CDR3 reads CAYGTGAEKLFF. CDR3 sequence (DNA): TGTGCCTACGGGACAGGGGCCGAAAAACTGTTTTTT.

J is TRBJ2-2 and V is TRBV9, with 10 positions matching TRBD2. CDR1 SGDLS and CDR2 YYNGEE come from the germline V gene. The V segment lost 3 bases and the J segment 4 bases; nucleotides outside the gene matches: 6. The CDR3 is 16 amino acids. CDR3 in DNA: TGTGCCAGCAGCGCTCTAGCGGGAGTTCCCACCGGGGAGCTGTTTTTT. It yields the protein CASSALAGVPTGELFF.

The chain uses TRBV6-1 and TRBJ2-5; 12 nucleotides agree with TRBD1. The length of the CDR3 is 17 residues. Germline V gene sequence: CDR1 MNHNS, CDR2 SASEGT. The trim removed 3 bases at V and 4 bases at J, leaving 9 bases unmatched. CDR3: CASSDPLGQGASETQYF. DNA for the CDR3: TGTGCCAGCAGTGACCCTTTGGGACAGGGGGCCTCAGAGACCCAGTACTTC.

V and J are TRBV12-3 or TRBV12-4 and TRBJ2-2; D call uncertain. Trimming cost V 4 bases and J 7 bases, with 4 bases left between them. The CDR3 has 11 residues. The CDR3 is CASSSVGELFF. CDR3 DNA: TGTGCCAGCAGTTCGGTCGGGGAGCTGTTTTTT.

The chain recombines TRBV7-2 with TRBJ2-5; possible D gene TRBD1, 5 bases. The V gene's germline CDR1 is SGHTA and CDR2 FQGNSA. The CDR3 contains 14 residues. Trimming removed 5 bases at V and 2 bases at J, with 12 bases between. The CDR3 loop is CASSPNQGQETQYF. CDR3 in DNA: TGTGCCAGCAGCCCAAATCAGGGACAAGAGACCCAGTACTTC.

This chain joins TRBV6-6 and TRBJ2-1, with 14 bases that match TRBD2. Germline V gives CDR1 MNHNY, CDR2 SVGAGI (reference sequence). This CDR3 spans 16 amino acids. Unmatched junction bases numbered 1, after V lost 6 bases and J lost 0 bases. The CDR3 DNA is TGTGCCAGCAGGACTAGCGGGGGGGTCTCCTACAATGAGCAGTTCTTC. Translating gives CASRTSGGVSYNEQFF.

J is TRBJ2-7 and V is TRBV28; the match to TRBD2 covers 13 bases. The CDR3 has 14 amino acids. The V gene end was trimmed by 8 bases and the J gene end by 9 bases; junction bases not matched to a gene: 10. Germline CDR1 and CDR2: MDHEN and SYDVKM. In DNA form, the CDR3 reads TGTGCCAGCGCCCGGACTAGCGGGAGAGGCGGGCAGTACTTC. Protein sequence: CASARTSGRGGQYF.

The chain employs TRBV3-1 (or the pseudogene TRBV3-2) and TRBJ1-6; TRBD1 agrees at 7 bases. The J segment lost 10 bases and the V segment lost 3 bases, leaving 9 bases of the junction unmatched. Looked up from germline, CDR1 is LGHDT and CDR2 is YNNKEL (reference sequence). The CDR3 contains 15 residues. The CDR3 loop reads CASSQSDRVGSPLHF. As DNA, the CDR3 is TGTGCCAGCAGCCAGTCAGACAGGGTAGGGTCACCCCTCCACTTT.

This rearrangement joins TRBV7-6 to TRBJ1-1; 7 bases fit TRBD1. The CDR3 loop spans 15 amino acids. Germline-derived CDR1 and CDR2 are SGHVS and FNYEAQ. V gave up 5 bases and J gave up 7 bases; unmatched junction bases: 13. The CDR3, as DNA: TGTGCCAGCAGCCATCTAGGAGGACAGGACCTTGAAGCTTTCTTT. It is translated as CASSHLGGQDLEAFF.

The gene calls are TRBV2 and TRBJ1-1, with a possible D match to TRBD1 (5 bases). Germline V CDR1 and CDR2: SNHLY, FYNNEI. Trimming removed 0 bases from V and 4 bases from J, with 9 bases in between. The CDR3 length is 14 residues. CDR3: CASSEAGGGTEAFF. In nucleotides, the CDR3 is TGTGCCAGCAGTGAAGCCGGCGGGGGCACTGAAGCTTTCTTT.

This rearrangement joins TRBV7-2 to TRBJ1-4, with TRBD1 matching over 7 bases. The CDR3 is 15 amino acids. J gave up 5 bases and V 6 bases, and 9 bases lay outside the gene matches. Germline V gene data show CDR1 as SGHTA and CDR2 as FQGNSA. CDR3 DNA: TGTGCCAGCAGTTCACAGACAGGGCTGAATGAAAAACTGTTTTTT. This gives the protein CASSSQTGLNEKLFF.

This chain connects TRBV30 to TRBJ2-7; D is perhaps TRBD1 (5 bases). Germline assignment: CDR1 GTSNPN and CDR2 SVGIG (reference sequence). This CDR3 is 13 amino acids long. V lost 0 bases to trimming and J lost 5 bases, with 11 bases between them. CDR3: CAWSVLRVDEQYF. Written as DNA, the CDR3 is TGTGCCTGGAGTGTACTCAGGGTAGACGAGCAGTACTTC.

This chain connects TRBV3-1 (or the pseudogene TRBV3-2) to TRBJ1-2; D gene uncertain. V lost 3 bases to trimming and J lost 1 base, with 9 bases between them. This CDR3 region has 14 residues. CDR1 and CDR2 (germline): LGHDT, YNNKEL (reference sequence). Written as DNA, the CDR3 is TGTGCCAGCAGCCAGGCCGACATTAACTATGGCTACACCTTC. It yields the protein CASSQADINYGYTF.

The rearrangement joins TRBV6-2 or TRBV6-3 to TRBJ2-3; D is undetermined. Between the trimmed V and J ends, which lost 2 bases and 6 bases, there was a span of 9 bases. This CDR3 has 13 residues. Germline loops: CDR1 MNHEY, CDR2 SVGEGT. CDR3 in DNA: TGTGCCAGCAGTTACCCCCTTTATGATACGCAGTATTTT. Translation gives CASSYPLYDTQYF.

This clone was found once. The chain carries TRBV12-5 and TRBJ2-3, with D perhaps matching TRBD1 (5 bases). The CDR3 contains 16 residues. With 3 bases removed from V and 4 bases from J, the gap between germline ends came to 17 bases. Germline V gene sequence: CDR1 LGHNT, CDR2 FRNRAP. Written as DNA, the CDR3 is TGTGCTAGTGGTTTCCAGCAGGGCTCCTCATCAGATACGCAGTATTTT. The encoded protein is CASGFQQGSSSDTQYF.